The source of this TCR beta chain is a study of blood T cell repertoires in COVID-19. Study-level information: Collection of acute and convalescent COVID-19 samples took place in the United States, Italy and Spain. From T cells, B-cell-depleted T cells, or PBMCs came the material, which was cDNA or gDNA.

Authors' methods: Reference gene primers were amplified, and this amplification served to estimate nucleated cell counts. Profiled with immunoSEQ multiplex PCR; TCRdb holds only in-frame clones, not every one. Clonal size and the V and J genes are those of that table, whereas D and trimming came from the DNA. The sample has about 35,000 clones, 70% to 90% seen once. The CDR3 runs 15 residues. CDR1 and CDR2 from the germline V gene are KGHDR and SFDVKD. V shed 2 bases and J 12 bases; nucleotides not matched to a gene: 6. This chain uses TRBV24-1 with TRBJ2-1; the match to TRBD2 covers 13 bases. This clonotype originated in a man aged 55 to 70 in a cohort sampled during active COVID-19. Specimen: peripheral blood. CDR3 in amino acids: CATSDSRTSGRVQFF. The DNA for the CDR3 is TGTGCCACCAGTGATTCACGGACTAGCGGGAGAGTGCAGTTCTTC.